This TCR beta chain was sequenced during a study of shared clonotypes between healthy human individuals. The germline CDR1 and CDR2 sequences are SGHTS and YDEGEE. This CDR3 contains 15 residues. The V end lost 3 bases, the J end lost 4 bases, and 16 bases lay between the germline ends. Measured with immunoSEQ multiplex PCR; TCRdb has only the in-frame clones, and not every one. The table includes just over 2,000,000 clones, roughly 94% detected once. The sample taken for sequencing was naive CD4+ T cells sorted from blood. Regarding subset: CD45RA+ positively selected. V is TRBV5-8 and J is TRBJ1-1, with a weak D call TRBD1 (5 bases). The clonotype was recovered from a young man in good health. The CDR3 nucleotides read TGTGCCAGCAGCTGGGGAGGGGTGCCCAGCACTGAAGCTTTCTTT. This gives the protein CASSWGGVPSTEAFF.